This is a list of T cell receptor beta chains from one sample in a study of T-cell memory formation after mild COVID-19. Each CDR3 protein is one row after TCRdb ran MiXCR on the 5' RACE reads. Of around 250,000 distinct CDR3 sequences in the sample, 15% to 20% were seen once. The specimen was PBMCs or a T cell subset sorted from them (not recorded which). The receptors shown here come from a man in his late teens or twenties who had mild COVID-19 (a few samples of this study predate the infection). Cell type and time point are not known. CDR3s include the opening cysteine and the closing phenylalanine or tryptophan. Each record gives: CDR3 DNA, CDR3 protein, V gene, D gene, J gene, clone size. The D gene is left open where the match is weak. Where a row states a size, it is once, few, many or the class of an expanded clone; other rows omit it.

CDR3 DNA: TGTGCCAGCAGCCCCGTAGCGGGGGTCTTCAATGAGCAGTTCTTC; CDR3 protein: CASSPVAGVFNEQFF; V gene: TRBV13; D gene: TRBD2; J gene: TRBJ2-1; clone size: NA
CDR3 DNA: TGTGCCAGCAGCTTGACTAGCGGGCAAGTTGGGCAAAATGAGCAGTTCTTC; CDR3 protein: CASSLTSGQVGQNEQFF; V gene: TRBV7-2; D gene: TRBD2; J gene: TRBJ2-1; clone size: NA
CDR3 DNA: TGTGCCAGCAGCCGCCGTTACGAGCAGTACTTC; CDR3 protein: CASSRRYEQYF; V gene: TRBV3-1; D gene: NA; J gene: TRBJ2-7; clone size: few
CDR3 DNA: TGTGCCAGCAGCCCCAGTCAGGGGGTGAACACTGAAGCTTTCTTT; CDR3 protein: CASSPSQGVNTEAFF; V gene: TRBV7-2; D gene: TRBD1; J gene: TRBJ1-1; clone size: NA
CDR3 DNA: TGCGCCAGCAGCAGCATCGGACAGGGGGCCGGGGAGCTGTTTTTT; CDR3 protein: CASSSIGQGAGELFF; V gene: TRBV4-1; D gene: TRBD1; J gene: TRBJ2-2; clone size: NA
CDR3 DNA: TGCAGTGCAGCCCCGGGCAGGGAAACGACCGGGGAGCTGTTTTTT; CDR3 protein: CSAAPGRETTGELFF; V gene: TRBV20-1; D gene: NA; J gene: TRBJ2-2; clone size: NA
CDR3 DNA: TGTGCCAGCAGCCAAGATACGCGGGGGGCAGACATTCAGTACTTC; CDR3 protein: CASSQDTRGADIQYF; V gene: TRBV4-2; D gene: TRBD2; J gene: TRBJ2-4; clone size: NA
CDR3 DNA: TGCGCCAGCAGCTTGATAGATGAGCAGTTCTTC; CDR3 protein: CASSLIDEQFF; V gene: TRBV5-1; D gene: NA; J gene: TRBJ2-1; clone size: many
CDR3 DNA: TGCGCCAGCAGCTTCGACAGCCCCGGCGAGCAGTACTTC; CDR3 protein: CASSFDSPGEQYF; V gene: TRBV5-1; D gene: NA; J gene: TRBJ2-7; clone size: NA
CDR3 DNA: TGTGCCAGCTCACCAAGCACAGGAAGCAATCAGCCCCAGCATTTT; CDR3 protein: CASSPSTGSNQPQHF; V gene: TRBV18; D gene: NA; J gene: TRBJ1-5; clone size: few
CDR3 DNA: TGTGCCAGCAGCGTACTATCAGCGGGCAGCACAGATACGCAGTATTTT; CDR3 protein: CASSVLSAGSTDTQYF; V gene: TRBV9; D gene: NA; J gene: TRBJ2-3; clone size: NA
CDR3 DNA: TGTGCCACCAGTGAAGCGGGACAGGGGGATAAGCCCCAGCATTTT; CDR3 protein: CATSEAGQGDKPQHF; V gene: TRBV24-1; D gene: TRBD1; J gene: TRBJ1-5; clone size: NA
CDR3 DNA: TGTGCCAGCAGCCCCTCGTGGGTAACCGGGGAGCTGTTTTTT; CDR3 protein: CASSPSWVTGELFF; V gene: TRBV7-2; D gene: NA; J gene: TRBJ2-2; clone size: NA
CDR3 DNA: TGTGCCAGCAGTTCGGATTACCCGGATGGCTACACCTTC; CDR3 protein: CASSSDYPDGYTF; V gene: TRBV12-3/TRBV12-4; D gene: NA; J gene: TRBJ1-2; clone size: few
CDR3 DNA: TGTGCCATCAGATCCCAGGACGCGGGGGTGAGGGAGACCCAGTACTTC; CDR3 protein: CAIRSQDAGVRETQYF; V gene: TRBV10-3; D gene: TRBD2; J gene: TRBJ2-5; clone size: few
CDR3 DNA: TGTGCCAGCAGCTTAGCACAGTCAGAGACCCAGTACTTC; CDR3 protein: CASSLAQSETQYF; V gene: TRBV11-2; D gene: NA; J gene: TRBJ2-5; clone size: few
CDR3 DNA: TGTGCCAGCAGTTTAAATGGACGGCCGAACACTGAAGCTTTCTTT; CDR3 protein: CASSLNGRPNTEAFF; V gene: TRBV28; D gene: NA; J gene: TRBJ1-1; clone size: NA
CDR3 DNA: TGTGCCAGCAGTGACTCGACAGGGGGCGGGGAGCTGTTTTTT; CDR3 protein: CASSDSTGGGELFF; V gene: TRBV6-4; D gene: TRBD1; J gene: TRBJ2-2; clone size: NA
CDR3 DNA: TGTGCCAGCAGCCCCCCCGGCGGGGTAGGCTGGGGTGAGCAGTTCTTC; CDR3 protein: CASSPPGGVGWGEQFF; V gene: TRBV9; D gene: NA; J gene: TRBJ2-1; clone size: few
CDR3 DNA: TGCAGTGCTAGAGTAAGGGGTCCCCGAGAGACCCAGTACTTC; CDR3 protein: CSARVRGPRETQYF; V gene: TRBV20-1; D gene: NA; J gene: TRBJ2-5; clone size: once
CDR3 DNA: TGCAGTGCTAGTTTTGCCGTCGGCTACACCTTC; CDR3 protein: CSASFAVGYTF; V gene: TRBV20-1; D gene: NA; J gene: TRBJ1-2; clone size: NA
CDR3 DNA: TGTGCCAGCAGTTACCAGGGGAATCAGCCCCAGCATTTT; CDR3 protein: CASSYQGNQPQHF; V gene: TRBV6-2/TRBV6-3; D gene: NA; J gene: TRBJ1-5; clone size: NA
CDR3 DNA: TGCAGTGCTGCCGGGACCTTGGGTGATACGCAGTATTTT; CDR3 protein: CSAAGTLGDTQYF; V gene: TRBV20-1; D gene: NA; J gene: TRBJ2-3; clone size: NA
CDR3 DNA: TGTGCCAGCAGCTTAGGCAGGGCCTATGGCTACACCTTC; CDR3 protein: CASSLGRAYGYTF; V gene: TRBV7-9; D gene: NA; J gene: TRBJ1-2; clone size: NA
CDR3 DNA: TGTGCCAGCAGCTTATCCGCGCTAGCGGGGGGCACAGATACGCAGTATTTT; CDR3 protein: CASSLSALAGGTDTQYF; V gene: TRBV7-2; D gene: TRBD2; J gene: TRBJ2-3; clone size: NA
CDR3 DNA: TGTGCCAGCAGCTTATGGAGGGGACCCATGAACACTGAAGCTTTCTTT; CDR3 protein: CASSLWRGPMNTEAFF; V gene: TRBV7-9; D gene: NA; J gene: TRBJ1-1; clone size: once
CDR3 DNA: TGTGCCAGCAGCTTCTTATCCGGGGAGAACGGCTACACCTTC; CDR3 protein: CASSFLSGENGYTF; V gene: TRBV7-9; D gene: NA; J gene: TRBJ1-2; clone size: few
CDR3 DNA: TGCGCCAGCAGCCGAGAAAAGACCGGAAACTATGGCTACACCTTC; CDR3 protein: CASSREKTGNYGYTF; V gene: TRBV4-1; D gene: NA; J gene: TRBJ1-2; clone size: few
CDR3 DNA: TGCGCCAGCAGCCAGATCCCGGAGACCCAGTACTTC; CDR3 protein: CASSQIPETQYF; V gene: TRBV5-1; D gene: NA; J gene: TRBJ2-5; clone size: few
CDR3 DNA: TGTGCCAGCAGTTTACGTCAGCAAGAGACCCAGTACTTC; CDR3 protein: CASSLRQQETQYF; V gene: TRBV12-3/TRBV12-4; D gene: NA; J gene: TRBJ2-5; clone size: many
CDR3 DNA: TGTGCCAGCAGCCAACACGACAGGGAGGTTGGCTACACCTTC; CDR3 protein: CASSQHDREVGYTF; V gene: TRBV3-1; D gene: TRBD1; J gene: TRBJ1-2; clone size: few
CDR3 DNA: TGTGCCAGCATCCCAAGGCCTAACACTGAAGCTTTCTTT; CDR3 protein: CASIPRPNTEAFF; V gene: TRBV12-3/TRBV12-4; D gene: NA; J gene: TRBJ1-1; clone size: few
CDR3 DNA: TGTGCCATCAGTGAGGGGAGAGGTGAGCAGTTCTTC; CDR3 protein: CAISEGRGEQFF; V gene: TRBV10-3; D gene: NA; J gene: TRBJ2-1; clone size: few
CDR3 DNA: TGTGCCAGCAGCGAACCTAGGGACAGGGGAATCTATGGCTACACCTTC; CDR3 protein: CASSEPRDRGIYGYTF; V gene: TRBV9; D gene: TRBD1; J gene: TRBJ1-2; clone size: NA
CDR3 DNA: TGTGCCAGCAGTTACCGACAGGGTAGCACGTTGTCCTACGAGCAGTACTTC; CDR3 protein: CASSYRQGSTLSYEQYF; V gene: TRBV6-5; D gene: TRBD1; J gene: TRBJ2-7; clone size: NA
CDR3 DNA: TGTGCCAGCAGCTTCGGACAGTATAATTCACCCCTCCACTTT; CDR3 protein: CASSFGQYNSPLHF; V gene: TRBV5-5; D gene: NA; J gene: TRBJ1-6; clone size: NA
CDR3 DNA: TGTGCCAGCAGTTACTCATCCACGACAGGGGGAGAGACCCAGTACTTC; CDR3 protein: CASSYSSTTGGETQYF; V gene: TRBV6-5; D gene: TRBD1; J gene: TRBJ2-5; clone size: NA
CDR3 DNA: TGTGCCAGTAGTATGTTCGCCGCAGGTTCACCCCTCCACTTT; CDR3 protein: CASSMFAAGSPLHF; V gene: TRBV19; D gene: NA; J gene: TRBJ1-6; clone size: NA
CDR3 DNA: TGCGCCAGCAGCGCTGACAGGGCTGAAGCTTTCTTT; CDR3 protein: CASSADRAEAFF; V gene: TRBV5-1; D gene: TRBD1; J gene: TRBJ1-1; clone size: few
CDR3 DNA: TGTGCCAGCAGCTCTCCCCACGGCGGGAACACTGAAGCTTTCTTT; CDR3 protein: CASSSPHGGNTEAFF; V gene: TRBV6-5; D gene: NA; J gene: TRBJ1-1; clone size: few
CDR3 DNA: TGTGCCTGGGAGAGACACGGAGCCTACGAGCAGTACTTC; CDR3 protein: CAWERHGAYEQYF; V gene: TRBV30; D gene: NA; J gene: TRBJ2-7; clone size: NA